A single sample is the source of the 32 T cell receptor beta chains below, sequenced in a study of T cells after posttransplantation cyclophosphamide. Generated by immunoSEQ multiplex PCR, the TCRdb table keeps only in-frame clones and is missing some. This sample carries some 16,000 clones, none of them present only once. Busulfan-fludarabine conditioning, marrow transplant, and cyclophosphamide on days +3 and +4 were administered. The material was PBMCs, obtained after allogeneic stem cell transplant with posttransplant cyclophosphamide. These receptors came from a female patient in her 30s who received an allogeneic stem cell transplant from a related donor, was CMV-positive, and had no GVHD. Among the T cells, some may be from the graft donor.

This clone was counted many times. The rearrangement uses TRBV4-1 and TRBJ2-7; D ambiguous. There are 13 residues in the CDR3. The V end was cut by 2 bases, the J end by 3 bases, with 8 bases between. CDR1 MGHRA and CDR2 YSYEKL come from the germline V gene. The CDR3 protein is CASSQHRVYEQYF. DNA of the CDR3: TGCGCCAGCAGCCAACATCGAGTCTACGAGCAGTACTTC.

There are many counts of this clone. The chain links TRBV6-5 to TRBJ1-1; D is unresolved. Trimming removed 6 bases at V and 1 base at J, with 9 bases between. CDR3 size: 13 residues. Germline lookup yields CDR1 MNHEY and CDR2 SVGAGI. The CDR3: CASRRGENTEAFF. The CDR3 DNA reads TGTGCCAGCAGGAGAGGAGAGAACACTGAAGCTTTCTTT.

This clone has a count of ten or more. This chain links TRBV27 with TRBJ2-3, with 8 bases that match TRBD2. The germline gives CDR1 MNHEY, CDR2 SMNVEV (reference sequence). The V and J ends lost 6 bases and 0 bases, in that order; junction bases with no gene match: 11. The CDR3 loop spans 17 amino acids. CDR3 nucleotides: TGTGCCAGCAGCTCCCCCTACGGCGGGGGGAGCACAGATACGCAGTATTTT. It is translated as CASSSPYGGGSTDTQYF.

This clone has at least ten counts. This chain links TRBV2 with TRBJ1-3; possible D gene TRBD1, 5 bases. V was shortened by 8 bases and J by 0 bases, with 17 bases between the two germline ends. Germline-derived CDR1 and CDR2 are SNHLY and FYNNEI. This CDR3 is 16 amino acids long. Here the CDR3 DNA reads TGTGCCAGCTTGGGGCCACAGACATACTCTGGAAACACCATATATTTT. This sequence encodes CASLGPQTYSGNTIYF.

The table lists this clone with many counts. The V gene is TRBV28, the J gene TRBJ2-1; 8 bases align to TRBD1. This CDR3 contains 15 residues. Germline V gene data show CDR1 as MDHEN and CDR2 as SYDVKM. With 7 bases clipped from V and 7 bases from J, the junction kept 12 bases outside the gene matches. In DNA, the CDR3 is TGTGCCAGCACCTTACCGGGACAGGCATCTAATGAGCAGTTCTTC. Translation gives CASTLPGQASNEQFF.

At least ten counts were recorded for this clone. The genes are TRBV30 and TRBJ2-4, with a tentative D call TRBD2 (6 bases). The CDR3 length is 14 residues. Germline V lookup: CDR1 GTSNPN, CDR2 SVGIG (reference sequence). Trimming pared 4 bases from V and 0 bases from J, leaving 10 bases between. The CDR3 reads CAWTGTSAKNIQYF. The DNA of the CDR3 is TGTGCCTGGACCGGGACTTCAGCCAAAAACATTCAGTACTTC.

This clone was found many times. This chain uses TRBV4-2 with TRBJ2-3; 11 bases align to TRBD2. The CDR3 loop spans 19 amino acids. The V segment lost 1 base and the J segment 6 bases; nucleotides outside the gene matches: 15. Germline CDR1 and CDR2: LGHNA and YNFKEQ. CDR3 protein: CASSQGSSLAGVMWDTQYF. DNA for the CDR3: TGTGCCAGCAGCCAAGGATCGTCACTAGCGGGAGTTATGTGGGATACGCAGTATTTT.

Ten or more counts support this clone. The rearrangement uses TRBV29-1 and TRBJ2-7; 7 positions match TRBD1. The V segment lost 8 bases and the J segment 5 bases; nucleotides outside the gene matches: 12. The CDR3 runs to 13 residues. Germline CDR1 reads SQVTM; CDR2 reads ANQGSEA. The CDR3, as DNA: TGCAGCTACCGACAGGGTGGTGTCGACGAGCAGTACTTC. It yields the protein CSYRQGGVDEQYF.

This clone was recorded many times. J is TRBJ1-1 and V is TRBV18; a weak D match, TRBD1 (6 bases). Per the germline V gene, CDR1 is KGHSH and CDR2 is LQKENI. The length of the CDR3 is 15 residues. V was pared by 2 bases and J by 4 bases, with 14 bases between. For the CDR3, the DNA is TGTGCCAGCTCACCAGTACACCGGGACATCACTGAAGCTTTCTTT. Residues: CASSPVHRDITEAFF.

At least ten counts were recorded for this clone. The genes are TRBV27 and TRBJ2-7; D is possibly TRBD2 (6 bases). V lost 6 bases and J 5 bases, leaving 17 bases between the germline ends. The CDR3 is made up of 14 amino acids. CDR1 MNHEY and CDR2 SMNVEV come from the germline V gene (reference sequence). CDR3 sequence: CASRTAGTGHEQYF. The DNA of the CDR3 is TGTGCCAGCAGGACGGCGGGAACCGGCCACGAGCAGTACTTC.

Judged by abundance, this clone is medium-sized (0.01 to 0.1%). The V and J genes are TRBV5-1 and TRBJ1-1; no firm D call. Germline assignment: CDR1 SGHRS and CDR2 YFSETQ. With 7 bases removed from V and 2 bases from J, the gap between germline ends came to 9 bases. The CDR3 loop spans 12 amino acids. In nucleotides, the CDR3 is TGCGCCAGCGGCACCTCAAACACTGAAGCTTTCTTT. Translated, it gives CASGTSNTEAFF.

This clone showed up many times. V gene TRBV27 combines with J gene TRBJ2-1, with D perhaps matching TRBD2 (5 bases). Germline loops: CDR1 MNHEY, CDR2 SMNVEV (reference sequence). This CDR3 comprises 15 residues. The V and J ends lost 4 bases and 0 bases respectively, with 10 bases between them. CDR3 bases: TGTGCCAGCAGTTCTATTGGGAGCTCCTACAATGAGCAGTTCTTC. Translation gives CASSSIGSSYNEQFF.

The chain uses TRBV7-2 and TRBJ1-6; 9 positions match TRBD1. CDR1 and CDR2 from the germline V gene are SGHTA and FQGNSA. Trimming removed 5 bases from V and 2 bases from J; junction bases left unmatched: 4. This CDR3 contains 16 residues. The chain's CDR3 is CASSMTGGAYNSPLHF. DNA of the CDR3: TGTGCCAGCAGCATGACAGGGGGAGCCTATAATTCACCCCTCCACTTT.

This clone has a count of ten or more. This chain joins TRBV4-2 and TRBJ2-3, with 10 nucleotides matching TRBD2. Per the germline V gene, CDR1 is LGHNA and CDR2 is YNFKEQ. V shed 0 bases, J shed 4 bases, and the junction held 7 bases outside the gene matches. The CDR3 is 17 residues long. CDR3 nucleotide sequence: TGTGCCAGCAGCCAAGATCCTAGCGGGAGTCATGCAGATACGCAGTATTTT. Amino acid sequence: CASSQDPSGSHADTQYF.

This clone has ten or more counts. The chain is built from TRBV10-3 and TRBJ2-7, with unresolved D. The germline gives CDR1 ENHRY, CDR2 SYGVKD. The V end was cut by 4 bases, the J end by 4 bases, with 5 bases between. The CDR3 is 11 residues long. The chain's CDR3 is CAISGAYEQYF. In DNA, the CDR3 is TGTGCCATCAGTGGGGCTTACGAGCAGTACTTC.

In its sample, this clone ranks as medium-sized. The chain couples TRBV4-2 to TRBJ2-7, with 10 positions matching TRBD2. V lost 3 bases to trimming and J lost 3 bases; unmatched junction nucleotides: 8. Germline values: CDR1 LGHNA, CDR2 YNFKEQ. This CDR3 has 16 residues. The CDR3, as DNA: TGTGCCAGCAGCCAGCTTGCGGGACTAGCGTACTACGAGCAGTACTTC. Translating gives CASSQLAGLAYYEQYF.

This clone has only a few counts. This chain connects TRBV28 to TRBJ2-5, with 8 positions matching TRBD2. The end of the DNA is better explained by TRBJ2-7, so the J call may be wrong. From germline, CDR1 is MDHEN and CDR2 SYDVKM. The CDR3 totals 15 residues. The chain's CDR3 is CASIINGRGSYEQYF. CDR3 nucleotides: TGTGCCAGCATTATCAACGGGAGGGGATCCTACGAGCAGTACTTC.

This clone was seen only a few times. V gene TRBV7-8 combines with J gene TRBJ1-6, with 10 nucleotides matching TRBD1. CDR1 is SGHVS and CDR2 is FQNEAQ in the germline V gene. Trimming at V came to 2 bases and at J to 4 bases, leaving 5 bases not matched to a gene. This CDR3 contains 17 residues. The CDR3 DNA sequence: TGTGCCAGCAGCTTAAGACAGGGGGCGAGATATAATTCACCCCTCCACTTT. It encodes CASSLRQGARYNSPLHF. The variable domain in full, completed from reference TRBV7-8 and TRBJ1-6, reads GAGVSQSPRYKVAKRGQDVALRCDPISGHVSLFWYQQALGQGPEFLTYFQNEAQLDKSGLPSDRFFAERPEGSVSTLKIQRTQQEDSAVYLCASSLRQGARYNSPLHFGNGTRLTVT.

This clone came up many times. The chain is built from TRBV14 and TRBJ2-5; possible D gene TRBD1, 5 bases. The CDR3 sequence is 15 residues long. Germline-derived CDR1 and CDR2 are SGHDN and FVKESK. Deletions cut 0 bases from V and 4 bases from J, with 12 bases between. In DNA, the CDR3 is TGTGCCAGCAGCCAAGAAATGGGGCCCGGAGAGACCCAGTACTTC. Translating it yields CASSQEMGPGETQYF. The full variable domain, rest sourced from reference TRBV14 and TRBJ2-5, is EAGVTQFPSHSVIEKGQTVTLRCDPISGHDNLYWYRRVMGKEIKFLLHFVKESKQDESGMPNNRFLAERTGGTYSTLKVQPAELEDSGVYFCASSQEMGPGETQYFGPGTRLLVL.

This clone was observed at least ten times. The V gene is TRBV18, the J gene TRBJ1-5; tentative D call: TRBD1 (6 bases). The V gene's germline CDR1 is KGHSH and CDR2 LQKENI. The germline V and J ends were trimmed by 3 bases and 5 bases, with 11 bases remaining between them. There are 14 residues in the CDR3. CDR3 region: CASSPGADDQPQHF. The DNA of the CDR3 is TGTGCCAGCTCACCGGGGGCGGACGATCAGCCCCAGCATTTT.

In this sample, this clone turned up many times. The chain links TRBV6-1 to TRBJ2-7, with 7 bases identical to TRBD2. The CDR3 runs to 14 residues. Germline loops: CDR1 MNHNS, CDR2 SASEGT. The V and J ends lost 5 bases and 3 bases, in that order; junction bases with no gene match: 7. The CDR3 DNA reads as TGTGCCAGCAGTCGTGGCGGGAGTAGCTACGAGCAGTACTTC. It codes for CASSRGGSSYEQYF.

This clone was seen ten or more times. The chain carries TRBV30 and TRBJ1-1; D might be TRBD1 (6 bases). Germline CDR1 reads GTSNPN; CDR2 reads SVGIG (reference sequence). Trimming took off 2 bases at V and 1 base at J, with 14 bases between the two ends. This CDR3 region has 15 residues. Here the CDR3 DNA reads TGTGCCTGGAGTACTGTGAGAGGGGGGAACACTGAAGCTTTCTTT. As protein: CAWSTVRGGNTEAFF.

This clone was observed at least ten times. The chain uses TRBV4-2 and TRBJ1-2, with D perhaps TRBD1 (5 bases). V was shortened by 1 base and J by 6 bases, with 15 bases between the two germline ends. The CDR3 is made up of 15 amino acids. From germline, CDR1 is LGHNA and CDR2 YNFKEQ. The CDR3 DNA is TGTGCCAGCAGCCAAGGACTCACAGGAAACCATGGCTACACCTTC. Encoded protein: CASSQGLTGNHGYTF.

This clone was detected many times. This chain links TRBV7-9 with TRBJ2-3; 7 bases match TRBD2. The CDR3 has 13 amino acids. The trim removed 5 bases at V and 8 bases at J, leaving 7 bases unmatched. Germline V gene lookup returns CDR1 SEHNR and CDR2 FQNEAQ (reference sequence). The DNA for the CDR3 is TGTGCCAGCAGCGTCCGGGAGGTCACTACGCAGTATTTT. This gives the protein CASSVREVTTQYF.

This clone occurred many times. This sequence joins TRBV27 and TRBJ2-5; TRBD1 aligns across 7 bases. V gave up 7 bases and J gave up 5 bases; unmatched junction bases: 7. CDR1 is MNHEY, CDR2 SMNVEV, per germline (reference sequence). CDR3 length: 13 residues. The CDR3 reads CASTLRQGETQYF. Written as DNA, the CDR3 is TGTGCCAGCACCCTCCGACAGGGTGAGACCCAGTACTTC.

This clone occurred many times. The chain employs TRBV7-3 and TRBJ1-1; 8 nucleotides match TRBD1. The ends lost 3 bases at V and 3 bases at J; junction bases unmatched: 6. The germline V gene encodes CDR1 SGHTA and CDR2 FQGTGA. This CDR3 is built from 15 residues. This CDR3 reads CASSLETGVYTEAFF. As DNA, the CDR3 is TGTGCCAGCAGCTTGGAGACAGGGGTCTACACTGAAGCTTTCTTT.

The sample holds many counts of this clone. V and J are TRBV7-6 and TRBJ2-3; no clear D gene. V was shortened by 6 bases and J by 2 bases, with 18 bases between the two germline ends. In germline, CDR1 is SGHVS, CDR2 FNYEAQ. The CDR3 length is 16 residues. CDR3 coding DNA: TGTGCCAGCAGTGATACCCGGGTCTCCTTCACAGATACGCAGTATTTT. Residues: CASSDTRVSFTDTQYF. Together with reference TRBV7-6 and TRBJ2-3, the CDR3 gives the full variable domain: GAGVSQSPRYKVTKRGQDVALRCDPISGHVSLYWYRQALGQGPEFLTYFNYEAQQDKSGLPNDRFSAERPEGSISTLTIQRTEQRDSAMYRCASSDTRVSFTDTQYFGPGTRLTVL.

This clone has ten or more counts. The CDR3 DNA reads as TGTGCCAGCAGCTTAGAGGCGGGAGTGCTTCGGGACGAGCAGTACTTC. Translation: CASSLEAGVLRDEQYF. The chain recombines TRBV11-2 with TRBJ2-7, with TRBD2 matching over 7 bases. The CDR3 is made up of 16 amino acids. In germline, CDR1 is SGHAT, CDR2 FQNNGV. With 0 bases clipped from V and 5 bases from J, the junction kept 10 bases outside the gene matches.

This clone has ten or more counts. The chain uses TRBV6-1 and TRBJ2-5; 10 nucleotides align to TRBD2. The J segment lost 5 bases and the V segment lost 9 bases, leaving 6 bases of the junction unmatched. Germline CDR1 and CDR2: MNHNS and SASEGT. The CDR3 extends over 13 amino acids. In nucleotides, the CDR3 is TGTGCCAGTAGCCTAGCGGGAGTCGAGACCCAGTACTTC. It specifies CASSLAGVETQYF.

A few counts support this clone. The chain combines TRBV28 with TRBJ2-5, with 8 positions matching TRBD1. The CDR3 sequence is 15 residues long. Germline loops: CDR1 MDHEN, CDR2 SYDVKM. V was pared by 4 bases and J by 9 bases, with 13 bases of the junction left unmatched. The CDR3 reads CASSSPTPPTGAQYF. CDR3 bases: TGTGCCAGCAGTTCCCCCACCCCTCCGACAGGGGCCCAGTACTTC.

This clone showed up many times. This chain joins TRBV9 and TRBJ2-1, with D possibly being TRBD2 (5 bases). The ends were cut back, 4 bases at V and 10 bases at J, with 21 bases in the middle. Germline V gene data show CDR1 as SGDLS and CDR2 as YYNGEE. The CDR3 is 15 amino acids. This CDR3 reads CASSPRTYGEGEQFF. The CDR3 DNA follows: TGTGCCAGCAGCCCCCGGACTTACGGGGAAGGCGAGCAGTTCTTC.

This clone showed up many times. V usage is TRBV20-1 and J usage is TRBJ1-4; no firm D call. Germline CDR1 DFQATT, CDR2 SNEGSKA (reference sequence). The CDR3 contains 10 residues. Trimming removed 5 bases at V and 5 bases at J, with 3 bases between. CDR3 in DNA: TGCAGTGCTCCAAATGAAAAACTGTTTTTT. Protein: CSAPNEKLFF.